This record looks at one TCR beta chain sequence and its context. The antigen remains unidentified. TCRdb's table, derived via immunoSEQ multiplex PCR, lists solely in-frame clones and lacks some. This table holds 240,000 or so clones, 70% to 90% found once. These data are taken from a study of cytomegalovirus exposure and HLA in healthy donors. Study conclusions and caveats: Some 150 TCR beta chains were listed as cytomegalovirus-associated.

Germline V CDR1 and CDR2: DFQATT, SNEGSKA (reference sequence). Trimming took off 3 bases at V and 6 bases at J, with 5 bases between the two ends. CDR3 length: 11 amino acids. V and J are TRBV20-1 and TRBJ2-2; TRBD1 might be the D (5 bases). The clonotype originates from a woman aged 30 to 39 in good health and CMV-seropositive. Sequenced material: PBMCs. The CDR3 coding sequence is TGCAGTGCTAGGGGGCCCGGGGAGCTGTTTTTT. Its protein is CSARGPGELFF.